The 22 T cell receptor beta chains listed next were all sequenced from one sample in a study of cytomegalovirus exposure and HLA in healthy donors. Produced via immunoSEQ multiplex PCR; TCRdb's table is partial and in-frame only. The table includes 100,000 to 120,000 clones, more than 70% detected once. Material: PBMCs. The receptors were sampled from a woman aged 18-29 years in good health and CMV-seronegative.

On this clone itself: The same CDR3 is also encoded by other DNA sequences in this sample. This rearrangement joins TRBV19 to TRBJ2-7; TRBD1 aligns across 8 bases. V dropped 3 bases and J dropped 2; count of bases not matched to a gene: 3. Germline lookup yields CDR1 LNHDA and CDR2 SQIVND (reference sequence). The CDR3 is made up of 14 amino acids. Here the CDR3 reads CASSIRQGTYEQYF. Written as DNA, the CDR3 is TGTGCCAGTAGTATTCGACAGGGGACCTACGAGCAGTACTTC.

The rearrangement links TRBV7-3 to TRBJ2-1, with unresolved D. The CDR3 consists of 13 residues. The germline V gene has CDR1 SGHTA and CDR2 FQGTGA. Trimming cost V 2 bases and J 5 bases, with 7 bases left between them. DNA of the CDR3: TGTGCCAGCAGCTTATCTAGAGACAATGAGCAGTTCTTC. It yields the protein CASSLSRDNEQFF.

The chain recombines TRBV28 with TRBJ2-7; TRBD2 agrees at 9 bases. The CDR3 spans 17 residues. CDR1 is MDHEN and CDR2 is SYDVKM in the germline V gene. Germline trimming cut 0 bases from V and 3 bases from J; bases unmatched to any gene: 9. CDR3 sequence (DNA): TGTGCCAGCAGTTTATGGTCCTTAAAGCGGGGGGACTACGAGCAGTACTTC. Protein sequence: CASSLWSLKRGDYEQYF.

In DNA form, the CDR3 reads TGTGCCAGCAGCTTAGGACTAGCGGGGGAAGAGACCCAGTACTTC. Its protein is CASSLGLAGEETQYF. The chain has TRBV7-2 and TRBJ2-5, with 12 bases matching TRBD2. CDR3 length equals 15 residues. Germline V gene sequence: CDR1 SGHTA, CDR2 FQGNSA. The V gene end was trimmed by 1 base and the J gene end by 3 bases; junction bases not matched to a gene: 0.

Written as DNA, the CDR3 is TGTGCCAGTAGTATCCAGCGGGCAGTCCTTTACAATGAGCAGTTCTTC. It encodes CASSIQRAVLYNEQFF. The V gene is TRBV19, the J gene TRBJ2-1, with a tentative D call TRBD2 (6 bases). The V gene's germline CDR1 is LNHDA and CDR2 SQIVND (reference sequence). The CDR3 consists of 16 residues. Deletions cut 3 bases from V and 4 bases from J, with 16 bases between.

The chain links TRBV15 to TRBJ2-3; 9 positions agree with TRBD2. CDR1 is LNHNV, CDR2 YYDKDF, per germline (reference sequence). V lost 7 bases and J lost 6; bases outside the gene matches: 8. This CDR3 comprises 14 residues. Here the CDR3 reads CATKTSGSSDTQYF. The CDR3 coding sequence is TGTGCCACCAAGACTAGCGGTTCATCGGATACGCAGTATTTT.

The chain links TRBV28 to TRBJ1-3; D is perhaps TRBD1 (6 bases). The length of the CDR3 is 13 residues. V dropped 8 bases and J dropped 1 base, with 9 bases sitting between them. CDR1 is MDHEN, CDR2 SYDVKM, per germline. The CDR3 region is CASSTGSGNTIYF. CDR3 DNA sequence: TGTGCCAGCTCGACAGGTTCTGGAAACACCATATATTTT.

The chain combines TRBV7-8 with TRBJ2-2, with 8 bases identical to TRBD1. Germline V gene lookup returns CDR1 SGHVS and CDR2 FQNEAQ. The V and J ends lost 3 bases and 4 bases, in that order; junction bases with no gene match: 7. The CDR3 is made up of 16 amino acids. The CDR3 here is CASSLPGQVITGELFF. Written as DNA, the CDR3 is TGTGCCAGCAGCTTGCCGGGACAGGTGATCACCGGGGAGCTGTTTTTT.

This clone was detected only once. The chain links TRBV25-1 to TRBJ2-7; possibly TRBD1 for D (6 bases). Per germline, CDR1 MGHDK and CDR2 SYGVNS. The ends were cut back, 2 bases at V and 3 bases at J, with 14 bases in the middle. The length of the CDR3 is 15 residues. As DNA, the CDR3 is TGTGCCAGCAGTGAACCGGGACCCAGGGGCTACGAGCAGTACTTC. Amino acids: CASSEPGPRGYEQYF.

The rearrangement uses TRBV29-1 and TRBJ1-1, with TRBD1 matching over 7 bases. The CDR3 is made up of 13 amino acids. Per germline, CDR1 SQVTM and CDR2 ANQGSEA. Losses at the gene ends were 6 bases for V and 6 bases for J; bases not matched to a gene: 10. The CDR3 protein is CSVVRGLGAEAFF. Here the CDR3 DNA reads TGCAGCGTCGTAAGGGGGCTTGGAGCTGAAGCTTTCTTT.

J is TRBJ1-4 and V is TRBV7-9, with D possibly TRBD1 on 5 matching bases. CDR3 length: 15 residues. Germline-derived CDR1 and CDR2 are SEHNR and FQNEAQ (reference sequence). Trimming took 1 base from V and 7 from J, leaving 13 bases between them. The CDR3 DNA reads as TGTGCCAGCAGCTTAGACCGTGGGGCGGCTGAAAAACTGTTTTTT. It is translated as CASSLDRGAAEKLFF.

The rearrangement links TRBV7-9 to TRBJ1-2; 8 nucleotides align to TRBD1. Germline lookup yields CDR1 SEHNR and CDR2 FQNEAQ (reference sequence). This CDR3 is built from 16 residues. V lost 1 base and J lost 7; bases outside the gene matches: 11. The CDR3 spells CASSLVFQGAPVGYTF. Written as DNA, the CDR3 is TGTGCCAGCAGCTTAGTTTTCCAGGGGGCCCCCGTTGGCTACACCTTC. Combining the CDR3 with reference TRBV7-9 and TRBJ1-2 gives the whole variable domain DTGVSQNPRHKITKRGQNVTFRCDPISEHNRLYWYRQTLGQGPEFLTYFQNEAQLEKSRLLSDRFSAERPKGSFSTLEIQRTEQGDSAMYLCASSLVFQGAPVGYTFGSGTRLTVV.

CDR3 amino acids: CASSEAVGELSYEQYF. The CDR3, as DNA: TGTGCCAGCAGTGAAGCGGTCGGGGAGCTCTCCTACGAGCAGTACTTC. V gene TRBV2 combines with J gene TRBJ2-7; maybe TRBD2 (5 bases). With 0 bases removed from V and 0 bases from J, the gap between germline ends came to 12 bases. CDR1 SNHLY and CDR2 FYNNEI come from the germline V gene. This CDR3 region has 16 residues.

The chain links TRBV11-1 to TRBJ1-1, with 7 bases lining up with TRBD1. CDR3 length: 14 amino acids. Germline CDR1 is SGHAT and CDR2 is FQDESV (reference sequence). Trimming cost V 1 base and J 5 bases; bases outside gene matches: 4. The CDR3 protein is CASSLGTGITEAFF. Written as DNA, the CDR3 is TGTGCCAGCAGCTTAGGGACAGGTATTACTGAAGCTTTCTTT.

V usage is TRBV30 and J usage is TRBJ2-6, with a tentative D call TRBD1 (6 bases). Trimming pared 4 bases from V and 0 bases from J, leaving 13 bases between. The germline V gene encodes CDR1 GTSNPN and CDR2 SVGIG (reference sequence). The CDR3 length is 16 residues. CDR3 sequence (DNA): TGTGCCTGGACCCGGACAGTACTCTCTGGGGCCAACGTCCTGACTTTC. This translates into CAWTRTVLSGANVLTF.

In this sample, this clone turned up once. The CDR3 protein is CASSPNVPGQGDRTEAFF. The CDR3 DNA follows: TGTGCCAGTAGTCCTAACGTCCCGGGACAGGGGGACCGGACTGAAGCTTTCTTT. The chain recombines TRBV19 with TRBJ1-1; TRBD1 aligns across 11 bases. With V trimmed by 5 bases and J by 5 bases, 16 bases remained unmatched. The CDR3 runs to 18 residues. Germline CDR1 is LNHDA and CDR2 is SQIVND (reference sequence).

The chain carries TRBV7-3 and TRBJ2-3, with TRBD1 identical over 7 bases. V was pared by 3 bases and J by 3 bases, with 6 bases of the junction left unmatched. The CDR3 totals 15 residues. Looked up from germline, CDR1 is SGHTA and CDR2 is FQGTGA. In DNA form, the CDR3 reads TGTGCCAGCAGCTTCTTTTTGACAGGGACAGATACGCAGTATTTT. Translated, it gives CASSFFLTGTDTQYF.

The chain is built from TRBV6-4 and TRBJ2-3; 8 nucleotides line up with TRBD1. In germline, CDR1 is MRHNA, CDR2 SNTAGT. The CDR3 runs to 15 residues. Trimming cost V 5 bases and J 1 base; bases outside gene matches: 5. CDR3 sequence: CASSKDRDGTDTQYF. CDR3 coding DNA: TGTGCCAGCAGTAAGGACAGGGATGGCACAGATACGCAGTATTTT.

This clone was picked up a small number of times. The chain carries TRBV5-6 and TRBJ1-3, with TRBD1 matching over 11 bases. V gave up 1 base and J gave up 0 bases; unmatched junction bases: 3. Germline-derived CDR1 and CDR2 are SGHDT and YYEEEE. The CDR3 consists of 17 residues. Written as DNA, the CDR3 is TGTGCCAGCAGCTTGCCTGGGACAGGGGGCTCTGGAAACACCATATATTTT. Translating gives CASSLPGTGGSGNTIYF.

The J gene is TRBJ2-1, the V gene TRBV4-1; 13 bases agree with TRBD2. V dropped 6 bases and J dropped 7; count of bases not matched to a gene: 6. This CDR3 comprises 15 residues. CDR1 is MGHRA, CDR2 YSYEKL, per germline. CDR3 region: CASRRGLAGENEQFF. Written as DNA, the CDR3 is TGCGCCAGCAGGAGAGGACTAGCGGGAGAAAATGAGCAGTTCTTC.

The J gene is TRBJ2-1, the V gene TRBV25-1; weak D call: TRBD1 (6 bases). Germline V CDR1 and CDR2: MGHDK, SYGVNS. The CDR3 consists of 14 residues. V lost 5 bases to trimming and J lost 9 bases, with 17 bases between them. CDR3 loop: CASSWTVGRGEQFF. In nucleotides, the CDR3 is TGTGCCAGCAGTTGGACAGTGGGTCGTGGTGAGCAGTTCTTC.

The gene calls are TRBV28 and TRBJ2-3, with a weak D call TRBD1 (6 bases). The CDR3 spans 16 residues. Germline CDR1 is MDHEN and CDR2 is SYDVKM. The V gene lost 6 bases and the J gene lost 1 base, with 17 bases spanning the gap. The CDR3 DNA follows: TGTGCCAGCAGCCCATCCGGGACATTGGGCACAGATACGCAGTATTTT. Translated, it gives CASSPSGTLGTDTQYF.